Many counts were recorded for the clone carrying this T cell receptor (beta chain). The antigen remains undetermined. The CDR3 is 14 residues long. The V end lost 6 bases, the J end lost 4 bases, and 15 bases lay between the germline ends. This entry comes from a study of CD8 T cells in ankylosing spondylitis. Study results and limitations: The disease-linked clones had a CD8+ phenotype and low blood frequencies. Significantly higher representation of disease-linked clones was reported for matched ankylosing spondylitis synovial fluid. What appeared characteristic of ankylosing spondylitis blood was a TCR beta motif of several highly homologous variants. Prior literature has documented some motif variants in synovial fluid and blood from reactive arthritis.

In making TCR beta libraries, quantitative 5'-RACE with molecular barcodes was used. TCRdb reanalysed the 5' RACE reads using MiXCR and keeps one entry per CDR3 protein. The table includes more than 600,000 distinct CDR3 sequences, around 20% detected once. The V and J genes are TRBV12-3 or TRBV12-4 and TRBJ2-5; D not resolved. Sequencing was carried out using blood, either unsorted or a sorted T cell fraction (not recorded which). The clonotype comes from a male donor with ankylosing spondylitis. The chain's CDR3 is CASRSVGQRETQYF. CDR3 DNA: TGTGCCAGCAGGTCGGTGGGCCAGCGAGAGACCCAGTACTTC.